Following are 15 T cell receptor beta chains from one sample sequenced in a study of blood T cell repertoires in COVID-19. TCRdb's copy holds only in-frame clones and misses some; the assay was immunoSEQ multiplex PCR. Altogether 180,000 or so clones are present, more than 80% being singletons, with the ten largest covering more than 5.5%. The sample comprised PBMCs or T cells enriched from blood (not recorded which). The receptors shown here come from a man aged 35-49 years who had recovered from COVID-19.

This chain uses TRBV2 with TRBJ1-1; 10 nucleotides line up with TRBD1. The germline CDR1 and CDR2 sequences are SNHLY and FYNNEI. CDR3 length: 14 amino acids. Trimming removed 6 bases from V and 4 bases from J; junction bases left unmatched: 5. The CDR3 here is CASRGQGTSTEAFF. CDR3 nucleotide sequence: TGTGCCAGCAGGGGACAGGGGACCAGCACTGAAGCTTTCTTT.

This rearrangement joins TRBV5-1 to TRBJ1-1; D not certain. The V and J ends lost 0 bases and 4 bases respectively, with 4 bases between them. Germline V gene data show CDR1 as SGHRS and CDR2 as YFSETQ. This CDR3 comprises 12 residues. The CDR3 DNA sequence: TGCGCCAGCAGCTTGGGGGCCACTGAAGCTTTCTTT. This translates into CASSLGATEAFF.

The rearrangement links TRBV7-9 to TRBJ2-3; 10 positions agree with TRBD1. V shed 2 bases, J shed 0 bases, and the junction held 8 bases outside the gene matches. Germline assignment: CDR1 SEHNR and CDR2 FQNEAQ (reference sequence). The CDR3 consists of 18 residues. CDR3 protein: CASSLRTPGQGSTDTQYF. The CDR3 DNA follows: TGTGCCAGCAGCTTACGTACTCCGGGACAGGGGAGCACAGATACGCAGTATTTT. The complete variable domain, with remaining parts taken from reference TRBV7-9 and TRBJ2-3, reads DTGVSQNPRHKITKRGQNVTFRCDPISEHNRLYWYRQTLGQGPEFLTYFQNEAQLEKSRLLSDRFSAERPKGSFSTLEIQRTEQGDSAMYLCASSLRTPGQGSTDTQYFGPGTRLTVL.

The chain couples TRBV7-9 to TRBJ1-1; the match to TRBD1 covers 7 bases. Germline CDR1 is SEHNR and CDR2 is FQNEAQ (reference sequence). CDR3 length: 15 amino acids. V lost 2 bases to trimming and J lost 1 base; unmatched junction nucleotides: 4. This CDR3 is CASSLSPGGNTEAFF. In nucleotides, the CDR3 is TGTGCCAGCAGCTTATCGCCAGGGGGGAACACTGAAGCTTTCTTT.

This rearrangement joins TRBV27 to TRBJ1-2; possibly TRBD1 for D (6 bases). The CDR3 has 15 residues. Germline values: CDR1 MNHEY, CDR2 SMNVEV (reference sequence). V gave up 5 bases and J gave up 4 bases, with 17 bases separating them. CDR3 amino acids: CASSPEGVLGYGYTF. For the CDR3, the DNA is TGTGCCAGCAGTCCCGAGGGGGTTTTAGGCTATGGCTACACCTTC.

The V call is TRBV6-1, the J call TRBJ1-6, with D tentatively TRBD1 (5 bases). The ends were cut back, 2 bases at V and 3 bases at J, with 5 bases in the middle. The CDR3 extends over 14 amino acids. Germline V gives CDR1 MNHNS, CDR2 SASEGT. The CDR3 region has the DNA TGTGCCAGCAGTGAACAGGGCTATAATTCACCCCTCCACTTT. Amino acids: CASSEQGYNSPLHF.

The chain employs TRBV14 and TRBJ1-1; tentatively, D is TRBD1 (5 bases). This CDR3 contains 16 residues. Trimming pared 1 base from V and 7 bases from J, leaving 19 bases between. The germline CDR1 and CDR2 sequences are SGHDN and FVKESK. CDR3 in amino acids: CASSQGRQSKGGEAFF. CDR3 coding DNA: TGTGCCAGCAGCCAAGGTCGACAGAGTAAGGGAGGTGAAGCTTTCTTT.

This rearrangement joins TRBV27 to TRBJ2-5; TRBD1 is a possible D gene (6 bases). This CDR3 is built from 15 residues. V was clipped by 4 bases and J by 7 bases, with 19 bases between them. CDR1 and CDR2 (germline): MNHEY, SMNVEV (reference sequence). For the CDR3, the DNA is TGTGCCAGCAGTTCAGGGACATTAACCCCGGGGACCCAGTACTTC. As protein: CASSSGTLTPGTQYF.

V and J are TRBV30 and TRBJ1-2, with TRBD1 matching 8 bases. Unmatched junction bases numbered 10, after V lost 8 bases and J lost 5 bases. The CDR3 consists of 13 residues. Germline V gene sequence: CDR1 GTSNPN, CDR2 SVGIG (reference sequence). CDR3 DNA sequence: TGTGCCGGACCGGACAGGGTAGGATATGGCTACACCTTC. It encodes CAGPDRVGYGYTF.

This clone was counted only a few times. The CDR3 DNA reads as TGTGCCAGCAGCCCGTTCAGGACTCCTGGAAACACCATATATTTT. Its protein is CASSPFRTPGNTIYF. The genes are TRBV14 and TRBJ1-3, with D uncertain. Trimming removed 4 bases at V and 2 bases at J, with 12 bases between. CDR1 and CDR2 (germline): SGHDN, FVKESK. This CDR3 is 15 amino acids long. Looking up the rest from reference TRBV14 and TRBJ1-3 gives the full variable domain: EAGVTQFPSHSVIEKGQTVTLRCDPISGHDNLYWYRRVMGKEIKFLLHFVKESKQDESGMPNNRFLAERTGGTYSTLKVQPAELEDSGVYFCASSPFRTPGNTIYFGEGSWLTVV.

The CDR3 region is CASSLGTLTEAFF. DNA of the CDR3: TGTGCCAGCAGCTTGGGTACTCTCACTGAAGCTTTCTTT. The gene calls are TRBV5-5 and TRBJ1-1; D gene ambiguous. The CDR3 contains 13 residues. Per germline, CDR1 SGHKS and CDR2 YYEKEE (reference sequence). V lost 0 bases and J 4 bases, leaving 7 bases between the germline ends. The entire variable domain, with the rest obtained from reference TRBV5-5 and TRBJ1-1, is as follows: DAGVTQSPTHLIKTRGQQVTLRCSPISGHKSVSWYQQVLGQGPQFIFQYYEKEERGRGNFPDRFSARQFPNYSSELNVNALLLGDSALYLCASSLGTLTEAFFGQGTRLTVV.

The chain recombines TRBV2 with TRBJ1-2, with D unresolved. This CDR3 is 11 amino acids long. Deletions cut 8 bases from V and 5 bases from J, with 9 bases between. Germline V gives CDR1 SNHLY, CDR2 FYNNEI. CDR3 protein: CASGASYGYTF. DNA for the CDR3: TGTGCCAGCGGAGCTTCGTATGGCTACACCTTC.

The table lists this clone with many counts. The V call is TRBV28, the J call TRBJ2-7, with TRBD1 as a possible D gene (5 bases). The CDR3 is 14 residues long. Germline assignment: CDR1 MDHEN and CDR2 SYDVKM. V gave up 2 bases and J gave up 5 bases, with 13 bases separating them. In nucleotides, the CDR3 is TGTGCCAGCAGTTTAACGCAGGGTAGCCACGAGCAGTACTTC. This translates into CASSLTQGSHEQYF.

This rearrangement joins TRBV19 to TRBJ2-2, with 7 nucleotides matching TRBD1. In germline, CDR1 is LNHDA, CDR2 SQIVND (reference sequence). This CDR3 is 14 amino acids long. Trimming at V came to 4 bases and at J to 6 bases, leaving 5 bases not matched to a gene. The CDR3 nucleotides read TGTGCCAGTAGTAGACAGGGATGGGCCGGGGAGCTGTTTTTT. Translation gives CASSRQGWAGELFF.

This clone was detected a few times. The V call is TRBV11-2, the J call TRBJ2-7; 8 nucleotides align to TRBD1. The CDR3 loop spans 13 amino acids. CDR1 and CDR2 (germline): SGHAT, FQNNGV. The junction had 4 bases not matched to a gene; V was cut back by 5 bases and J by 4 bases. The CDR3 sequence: CASSRDRLYEQYF. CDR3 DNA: TGTGCCAGCAGCCGGGACAGGCTTTACGAGCAGTACTTC.